What follows describes a single TCR beta chain. No antigen is known for it. Clones were read by immunoSEQ multiplex PCR, and TCRdb kept only the in-frame ones, dropping some. Of 15,000 to 20,000 clones in the sample, about two thirds were seen once. These data originate in a study of T cells in narcolepsy. Study-level information: Patients with NT1 or NT2 and healthy control donors were enrolled.

Regarding the study as a whole: Reportedly, autoreactive clonotypes were serially detected in patients' blood but not controls'. Same-patient CSF and blood CD4+ T cell clonotypes included HCRT-specific and TRIB2-specific autoreactive ones.

The CDR3 consists of 15 residues. From germline, CDR1 is MNHEY and CDR2 SMNVEV (reference sequence). V lost 7 bases, J lost 0 bases, and 13 bases lay in between. The origin of this receptor is a human donor with narcolepsy. Input material: CD45RA- memory CD8+ T cells from PBMCs. This sequence joins TRBV27 and TRBJ2-1; the D is unclear. Here the CDR3 reads CASMRSGASYNEQFF. In DNA form, the CDR3 reads TGTGCCAGCATGCGGTCAGGAGCCTCCTACAATGAGCAGTTCTTC.